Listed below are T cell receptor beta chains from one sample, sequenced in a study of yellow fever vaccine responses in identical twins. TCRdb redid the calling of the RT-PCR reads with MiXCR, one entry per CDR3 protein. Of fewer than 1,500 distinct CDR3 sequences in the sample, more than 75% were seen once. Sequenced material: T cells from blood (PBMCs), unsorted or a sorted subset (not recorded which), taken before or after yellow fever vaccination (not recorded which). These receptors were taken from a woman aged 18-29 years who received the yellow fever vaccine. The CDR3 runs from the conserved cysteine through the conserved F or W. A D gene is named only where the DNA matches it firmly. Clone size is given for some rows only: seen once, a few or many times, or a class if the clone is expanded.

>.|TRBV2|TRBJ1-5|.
CASSASNQPQHF
TGTGCCAGCAGTGCAAGCAATCAGCCCCAGCATTTT
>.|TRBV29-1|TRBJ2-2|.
CSVEEGTANTGELFF
TGCAGCGTTGAAGAGGGGACGGCGAACACCGGGGAGCTGTTTTTT
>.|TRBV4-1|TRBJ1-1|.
CASTSSNTEAFF
TGCGCCAGCACAAGTTCCAACACTGAAGCTTTCTTT
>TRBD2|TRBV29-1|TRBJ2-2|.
CSVEKAGVETGELFF
TGCAGCGTTGAAAAGGCGGGAGTAGAGACCGGGGAGCTGTTTTTT
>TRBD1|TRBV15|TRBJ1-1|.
CATSKGQGATEAFF
TGTGCCACCAGCAAAGGACAGGGGGCAACTGAAGCTTTCTTT
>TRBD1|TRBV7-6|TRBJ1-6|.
CASSSIGTGSPLHF
TGTGCCAGCAGCTCGATCGGGACAGGATCACCCCTCCACTTT
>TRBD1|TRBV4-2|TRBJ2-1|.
CASSQEGQGNYNEQFF
TGTGCCAGCAGCCAGGAGGGACAGGGAAACTACAATGAGCAGTTCTTC
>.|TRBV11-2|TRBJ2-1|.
CASSPNSGNEQFF
TGTGCCAGCAGCCCAAACAGCGGCAATGAGCAGTTCTTC
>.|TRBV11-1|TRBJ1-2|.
CASSLFPGGGYTF
TGTGCCAGCAGCTTATTTCCAGGCGGGGGCTACACCTTC
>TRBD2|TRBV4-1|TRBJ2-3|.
CASSRALAVSTDTQYF
TGCGCCAGCAGCCGCGCACTAGCGGTTAGCACAGATACGCAGTATTTT
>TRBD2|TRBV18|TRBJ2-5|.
CASSPRLAGPQETQYF
TGTGCCAGCTCACCCCGACTAGCGGGGCCCCAAGAGACCCAGTACTTC
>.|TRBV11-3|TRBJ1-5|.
CASSFRSNQPQHF
TGTGCCAGCAGCTTCAGGAGCAATCAGCCCCAGCATTTT
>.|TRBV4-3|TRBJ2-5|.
CASSQDGAETQYF
TGCGCCAGCAGCCAAGATGGGGCAGAGACCCAGTACTTC
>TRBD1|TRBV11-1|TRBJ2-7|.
CASSLQGDYEQYF
TGTGCCAGCAGCTTACAGGGGGATTACGAGCAGTACTTC
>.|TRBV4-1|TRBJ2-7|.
CASSQGIQRYEQYF
TGCGCCAGCAGCCAAGGGATCCAAAGATACGAGCAGTACTTC
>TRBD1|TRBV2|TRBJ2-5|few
CASRGQGQETQYF
TGTGCCAGCAGAGGACAGGGTCAAGAGACCCAGTACTTC
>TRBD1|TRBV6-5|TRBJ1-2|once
CASSYSPGTGRYGYTF
TGTGCCAGCAGTTACTCCCCCGGGACAGGGAGGTATGGCTACACCTTC
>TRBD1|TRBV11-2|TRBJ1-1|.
CASSTPKGAVAFF
TGTGCCAGCTCTACCCCGAAGGGGGCTGTGGCTTTCTTT
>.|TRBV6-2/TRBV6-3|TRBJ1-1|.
CASSYSYSTEAFF
TGTGCCAGCAGTTACTCCTACTCCACTGAAGCTTTCTTT
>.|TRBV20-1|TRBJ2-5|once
CSAGTYPPETQYF
TGCAGTGCTGGGACTTACCCTCCAGAGACCCAGTACTTC
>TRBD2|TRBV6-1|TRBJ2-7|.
CASSASSGGFYEQYF
TGTGCCAGCAGTGCGTCTAGCGGGGGCTTCTACGAGCAGTACTTC
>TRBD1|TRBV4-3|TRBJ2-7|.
CASSQERQGPYEQYF
TGCGCCAGCAGCCAAGAGAGACAGGGCCCCTACGAGCAGTACTTC
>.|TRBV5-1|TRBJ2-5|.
CASTEQGRETQYF
TGCGCCAGCACCGAACAGGGTCGAGAGACCCAGTACTTC
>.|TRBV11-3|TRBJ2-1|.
CASSLDPSSYNEQFF
TGTGCCAGCAGCTTGGATCCCAGCTCCTACAATGAGCAGTTCTTC
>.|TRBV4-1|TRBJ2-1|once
CASSQDVRVMGNEQFF
TGCGCCAGCAGCCAAGATGTAAGGGTGATGGGCAATGAGCAGTTCTTC
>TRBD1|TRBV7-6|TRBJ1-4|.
CASSSRGGGTNEKLFF
TGTGCCAGCAGCTCCAGGGGGGGGGGCACTAATGAAAAACTGTTTTTT
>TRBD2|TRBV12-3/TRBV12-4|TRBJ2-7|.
CASTPPGRAYEQYF
TGTGCCAGCACCCCCCCCGGGAGGGCCTACGAGCAGTACTTC
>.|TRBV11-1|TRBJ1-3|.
CASSLRALDGFSGNTIYF
TGTGCCAGCAGCTTACGGGCCCTGGACGGATTCTCTGGAAACACCATATATTTT
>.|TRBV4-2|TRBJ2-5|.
CASSQENLAETQYF
TGTGCCAGCAGCCAAGAGAACTTAGCGGAGACCCAGTACTTC
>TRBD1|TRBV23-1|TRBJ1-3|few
CASSQPAWDRGSGGNTIYF
TGCGCCAGCAGTCAACCTGCTTGGGACAGGGGTTCGGGCGGAAACACCATATATTTT
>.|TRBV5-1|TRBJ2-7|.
CASSFGQMEPFYEQYF
TGCGCCAGCAGCTTTGGACAAATGGAACCCTTCTACGAGCAGTACTTC
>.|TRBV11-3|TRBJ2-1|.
CASSLEVAINNEQFF
TGTGCCAGCAGCTTAGAAGTAGCGATAAACAATGAGCAGTTCTTC
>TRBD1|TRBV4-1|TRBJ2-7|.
CASSQPGQSYEQYF
TGCGCCAGCAGCCAACCGGGACAGTCCTACGAGCAGTACTTC
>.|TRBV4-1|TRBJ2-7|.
CASSQENRNTAYEQYF
TGCGCCAGCAGCCAAGAGAACAGAAACACGGCCTACGAGCAGTACTTC
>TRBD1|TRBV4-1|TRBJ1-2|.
CASSQVGTGGYGYTF
TGCGCCAGCAGCCAAGTAGGGACAGGGGGCTATGGCTACACCTTC
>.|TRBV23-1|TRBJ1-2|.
CASLRNANGYTF
TGCGCCAGCCTCCGGAACGCGAATGGCTACACCTTC
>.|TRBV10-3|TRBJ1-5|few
CAISERGKSSPQHF
TGTGCCATCAGTGAGCGGGGTAAATCATCGCCCCAGCATTTT
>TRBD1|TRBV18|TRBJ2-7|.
CASSRNLGTGASEQYF
TGTGCCAGCTCACGCAACCTTGGGACAGGGGCCTCCGAGCAGTACTTC
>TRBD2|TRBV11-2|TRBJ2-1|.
CASSFSGPLDNEQFF
TGTGCCAGCAGCTTTAGCGGGCCTCTCGACAATGAGCAGTTCTTC
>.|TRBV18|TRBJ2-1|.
CASSLEPRVPMDNEQFF
TGTGCCAGCTCACTAGAACCGAGGGTCCCGATGGACAATGAGCAGTTCTTC
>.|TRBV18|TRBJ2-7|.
CASSIPISYEQYF
TGTGCCAGCTCCATCCCAATCTCCTACGAGCAGTACTTC
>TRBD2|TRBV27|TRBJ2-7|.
CASSSIRTSGPYEQYF
TGTGCCAGCAGTTCTATTAGGACTAGCGGGCCCTACGAGCAGTACTTC
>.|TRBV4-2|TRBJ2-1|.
CASSQVALTYNEQFF
TGTGCCAGCAGCCAAGTAGCGCTAACCTACAATGAGCAGTTCTTC
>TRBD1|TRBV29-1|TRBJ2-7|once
CSVTPGQGHYEQYF
TGCAGCGTCACACCGGGACAGGGGCACTACGAGCAGTACTTC
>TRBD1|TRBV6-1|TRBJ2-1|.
CASSITGGAYNEQFF
TGTGCCAGCAGTATCACAGGGGGCGCGTACAATGAGCAGTTCTTC
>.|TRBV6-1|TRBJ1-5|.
CASSGYAGVQPQHF
TGTGCCAGCAGTGGTTATGCAGGGGTTCAGCCCCAGCATTTT
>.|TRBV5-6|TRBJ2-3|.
CASSLQGGYTDTQYF
TGTGCCAGCAGCTTACAGGGCGGGTACACAGATACGCAGTATTTT
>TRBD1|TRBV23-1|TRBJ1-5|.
CASSPGGTSNQPQHF
TGCGCCAGCAGTCCAGGGGGGACTAGCAATCAGCCCCAGCATTTT
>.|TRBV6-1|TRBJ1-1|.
CASSEARGNTEAFF
TGTGCCAGCAGTGAAGCGAGAGGGAACACTGAAGCTTTCTTT
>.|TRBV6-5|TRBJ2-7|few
CASSYSERAAYEQYF
TGTGCCAGCAGTTACTCCGAAAGGGCCGCCTACGAGCAGTACTTC